This TCR beta chain was obtained from a study of T cell responses to AZD1222 COVID-19 vaccine. General study findings and limits: The study found Spike-specific TCR breadth and depth rose after two AZD1222 doses. In the spike-specific TCR repertoire, nearly half reportedly target unmutated variant regions.

On this clone itself: No antigen is known for it.

Produced via immunoSEQ multiplex PCR; TCRdb's table is partial and in-frame only. The sample has roughly 150,000 clones, over 85% seen once. Per germline, CDR1 MGHDK and CDR2 SYGVNS. Losses at the gene ends were 1 base for V and 6 bases for J; bases not matched to a gene: 5. The CDR3 has 16 residues. The J gene is TRBJ2-2, the V gene TRBV25-1, with 10 bases that match TRBD1. This receptor was obtained from an adult who received the AZD1222 COVID-19 vaccine. Source: peripheral blood, taken 28 days after the second AZD1222 dose. The CDR3 DNA follows: TGTGCCAGCAGTGAATTGGGGACAGGGGATCCCGGGGAGCTGTTTTTT. This sequence encodes CASSELGTGDPGELFF.